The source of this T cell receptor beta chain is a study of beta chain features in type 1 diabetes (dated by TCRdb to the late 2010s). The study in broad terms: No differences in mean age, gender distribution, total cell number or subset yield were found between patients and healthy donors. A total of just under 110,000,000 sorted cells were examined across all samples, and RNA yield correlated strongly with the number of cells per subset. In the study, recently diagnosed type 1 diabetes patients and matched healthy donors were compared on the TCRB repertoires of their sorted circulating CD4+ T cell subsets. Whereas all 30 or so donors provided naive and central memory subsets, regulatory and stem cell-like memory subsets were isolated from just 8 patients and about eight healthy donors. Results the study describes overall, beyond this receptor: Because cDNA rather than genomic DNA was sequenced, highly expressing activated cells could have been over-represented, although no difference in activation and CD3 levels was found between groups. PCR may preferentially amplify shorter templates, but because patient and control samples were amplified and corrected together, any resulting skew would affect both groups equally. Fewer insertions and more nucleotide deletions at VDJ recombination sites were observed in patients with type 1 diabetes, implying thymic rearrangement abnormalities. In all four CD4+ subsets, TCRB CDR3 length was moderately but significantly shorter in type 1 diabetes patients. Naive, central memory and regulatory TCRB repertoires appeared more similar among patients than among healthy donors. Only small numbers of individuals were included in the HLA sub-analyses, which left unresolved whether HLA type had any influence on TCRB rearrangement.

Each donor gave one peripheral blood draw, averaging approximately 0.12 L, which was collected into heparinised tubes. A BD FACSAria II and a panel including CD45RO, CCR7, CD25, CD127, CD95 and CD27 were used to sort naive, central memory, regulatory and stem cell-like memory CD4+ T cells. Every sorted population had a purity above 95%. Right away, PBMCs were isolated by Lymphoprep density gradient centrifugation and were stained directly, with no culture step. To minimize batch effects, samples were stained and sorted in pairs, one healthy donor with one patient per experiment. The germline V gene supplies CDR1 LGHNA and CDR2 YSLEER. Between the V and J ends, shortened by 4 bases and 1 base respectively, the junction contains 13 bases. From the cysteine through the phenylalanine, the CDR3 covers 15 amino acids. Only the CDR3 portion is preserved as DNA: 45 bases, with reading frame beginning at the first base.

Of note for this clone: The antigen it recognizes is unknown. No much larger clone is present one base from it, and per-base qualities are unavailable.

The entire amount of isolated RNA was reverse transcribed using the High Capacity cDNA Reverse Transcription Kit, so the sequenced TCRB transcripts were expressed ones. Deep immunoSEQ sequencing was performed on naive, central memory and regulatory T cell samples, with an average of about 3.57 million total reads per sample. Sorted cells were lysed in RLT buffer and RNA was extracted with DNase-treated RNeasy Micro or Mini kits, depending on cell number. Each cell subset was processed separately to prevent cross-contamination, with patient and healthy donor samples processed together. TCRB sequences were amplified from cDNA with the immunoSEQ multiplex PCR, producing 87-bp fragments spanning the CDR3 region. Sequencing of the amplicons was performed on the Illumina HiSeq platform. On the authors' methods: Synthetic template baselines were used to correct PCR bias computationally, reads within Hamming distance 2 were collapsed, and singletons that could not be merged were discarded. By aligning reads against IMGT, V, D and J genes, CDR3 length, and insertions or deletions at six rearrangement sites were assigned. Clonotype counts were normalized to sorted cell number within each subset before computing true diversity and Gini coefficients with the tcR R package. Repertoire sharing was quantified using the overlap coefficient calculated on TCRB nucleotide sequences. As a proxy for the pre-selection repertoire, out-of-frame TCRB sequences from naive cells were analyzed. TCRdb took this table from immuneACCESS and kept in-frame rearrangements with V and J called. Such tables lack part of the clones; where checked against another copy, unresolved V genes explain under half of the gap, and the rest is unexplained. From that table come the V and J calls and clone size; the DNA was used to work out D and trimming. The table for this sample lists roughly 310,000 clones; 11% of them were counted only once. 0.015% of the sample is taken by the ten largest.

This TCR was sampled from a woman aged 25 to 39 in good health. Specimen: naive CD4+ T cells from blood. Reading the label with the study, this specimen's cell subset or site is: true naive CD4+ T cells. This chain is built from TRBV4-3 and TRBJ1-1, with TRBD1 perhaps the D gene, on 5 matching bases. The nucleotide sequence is TGCGCCAGCAGCCCGCTTGGAGGGGAGAACACTGAAGCTTTCTTT. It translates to CASSPLGGENTEAFF.